Following are 4 T cell receptor beta chains from one sample sequenced in a study of identical twins. From the 5' RACE reads, TCRdb called clonotypes with MiXCR, one entry per CDR3 protein. The sample has some 760,000 distinct CDR3 sequences, roughly 20% seen once. These sequences were also reported in another study, on T cells expressing NK-cell markers.

Material: PBMCs. Receptors originate from a woman between 18 and 29 years old in good health.

This sequence joins TRBV9 and TRBJ2-7, with 12 positions matching TRBD2. The CDR3 is 16 residues long. Looked up from germline, CDR1 is SGDLS and CDR2 is YYNGEE. V lost 3 bases and J lost 6; bases outside the gene matches: 10. CDR3 amino acids: CASSADRLAGVVEQYF. CDR3 in DNA: TGTGCCAGCAGCGCCGATCGACTAGCGGGGGTCGTCGAGCAGTACTTC.

In this sample, this clonotype turned up a few times. The chain uses TRBV20-1 and TRBJ2-5; TRBD2 aligns across 8 bases. Germline V gene lookup returns CDR1 DFQATT and CDR2 SNEGSKA (reference sequence). V gave up 5 bases and J gave up 4 bases; unmatched junction bases: 12. CDR3 length: 15 amino acids. The CDR3 nucleotides read TGCAGTGCTTGGATCCAAGCGGGAGCAGGAGAGACCCAGTACTTC. Translation: CSAWIQAGAGETQYF.

This clonotype was seen more than once but under ten times. V gene TRBV20-1 combines with J gene TRBJ2-7, with D unclear. Germline CDR1 DFQATT, CDR2 SNEGSKA (reference sequence). V lost 0 bases to trimming and J lost 2 bases, with 17 bases between them. The CDR3 contains 16 residues. CDR3 coding DNA: TGCAGTGCTAGAGATCAAGGATGGGAACCAACCTACGAGCAGTACTTC. Its translation is CSARDQGWEPTYEQYF.

The V call is TRBV11-2, the J call TRBJ2-7, with unresolved D. In germline, CDR1 is SGHAT, CDR2 FQNNGV. The CDR3 is 14 amino acids. Deletions cut 1 base from V and 3 bases from J, with 10 bases between. CDR3 amino acids: CASSLAQDLYEQYF. The CDR3 nucleotides read TGTGCCAGCAGCTTAGCGCAGGACCTCTACGAGCAGTACTTC.